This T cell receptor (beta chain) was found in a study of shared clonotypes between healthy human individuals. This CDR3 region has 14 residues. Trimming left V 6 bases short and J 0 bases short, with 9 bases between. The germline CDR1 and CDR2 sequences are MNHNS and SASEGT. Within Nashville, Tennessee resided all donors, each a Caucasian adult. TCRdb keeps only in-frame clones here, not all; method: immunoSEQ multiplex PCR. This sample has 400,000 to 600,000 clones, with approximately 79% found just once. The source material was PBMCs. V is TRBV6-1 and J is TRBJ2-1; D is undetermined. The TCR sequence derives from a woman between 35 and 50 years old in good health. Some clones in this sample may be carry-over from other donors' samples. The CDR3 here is CASSWESSYNEQFF. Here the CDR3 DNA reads TGTGCCAGCAGCTGGGAAAGCTCCTACAATGAGCAGTTCTTC.